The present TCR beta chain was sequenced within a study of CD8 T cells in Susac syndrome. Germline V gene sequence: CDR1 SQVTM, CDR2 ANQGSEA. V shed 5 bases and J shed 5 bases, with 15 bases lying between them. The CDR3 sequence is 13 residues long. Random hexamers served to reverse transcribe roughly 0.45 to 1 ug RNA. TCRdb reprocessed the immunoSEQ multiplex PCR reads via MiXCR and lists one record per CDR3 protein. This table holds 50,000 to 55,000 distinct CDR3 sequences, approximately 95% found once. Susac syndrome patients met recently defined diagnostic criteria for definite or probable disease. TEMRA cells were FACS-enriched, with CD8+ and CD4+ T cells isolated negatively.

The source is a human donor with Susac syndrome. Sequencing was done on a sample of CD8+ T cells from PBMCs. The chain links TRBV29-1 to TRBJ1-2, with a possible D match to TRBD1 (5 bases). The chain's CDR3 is CSVRQTFGYGYTF. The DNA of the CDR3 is TGCAGCGTTAGACAGACATTTGGATATGGCTACACCTTC.